Following are 11 T cell receptor beta chains from one sample sequenced in a study of shared clonotypes between healthy human individuals. Method: immunoSEQ multiplex PCR; TCRdb's copy keeps in-frame clones and lacks some. The sample lists around 2.1 million clones; about 92% were seen once. CD8 cells classed as naive were CD45RO-negative and positively selected for CCR7, excluding terminally differentiated effector memory CD45RA+ cells. The sequenced sample was naive CD8+ T cells from PBMCs. These receptors were taken from a man between 18 and 35 years old in good health. Some clones in this sample may be carry-over from other donors' samples.

This chain connects TRBV5-3 to TRBJ2-5; TRBD1 is a possible D gene (6 bases). The DNA end is a closer match to TRBJ2-7, so the J assignment may be wrong. TRBV5-3 is recorded as an ORF, its role being uncertain. The CDR3 covers 16 residues. The CDR3 DNA follows: TGTGCCAGAAGCCCACCGGCAGGGGCTGATCGGCACGAGCAGTACTTC. Translating it yields CARSPPAGADRHEQYF.

The CDR3, as DNA: TGTGCCAGCAGTTTCCAAGCACCTTCGGGAGGCCTCCAAGAGACCCAGTACTTC. It encodes CASSFQAPSGGLQETQYF. The chain couples TRBV27 to TRBJ2-5, with 7 bases identical to TRBD2. With V trimmed by 3 bases and J by 1 base, 14 bases remained unmatched. Per the germline V gene, CDR1 is MNHEY and CDR2 is SMNVEV (reference sequence). The CDR3 runs 18 residues.

The V gene is TRBV11-3, the J gene TRBJ2-7, with D tentatively TRBD1 or TRBD2 (5 bases each). CDR3 length: 12 residues. Trimming removed 3 bases at V and 3 bases at J, with 6 bases between. The V gene's germline CDR1 is SGHNT and CDR2 YENEEA. This chain's CDR3 is CASSFGGYEQYF. The CDR3 region has the DNA TGTGCCAGCAGCTTTGGGGGCTACGAGCAGTACTTC.

The rearrangement uses TRBV27 and TRBJ1-2; 7 nucleotides agree with TRBD1. The V segment lost 6 bases and the J segment 1 base; nucleotides outside the gene matches: 11. The CDR3 sequence is 16 residues long. In germline, CDR1 is MNHEY, CDR2 SMNVEV (reference sequence). DNA of the CDR3: TGTGCCAGCAGCCTAGGGACAGCATCCTTTAACTATGGCTACACCTTC. Amino acid sequence: CASSLGTASFNYGYTF.

The J gene is TRBJ1-5, the V gene TRBV28, with TRBD1 identical over 9 bases. The CDR3 totals 15 residues. V was clipped by 2 bases and J by 7 bases; unmatched bases: 6. CDR1 and CDR2 (germline): MDHEN, SYDVKM. The CDR3: CASSLAGTGRQPQHF. Here the CDR3 DNA reads TGTGCCAGCAGTTTAGCCGGGACAGGGCGGCAGCCCCAGCATTTT.

The chain links TRBV28 to TRBJ1-4; 11 bases match TRBD1. Germline CDR1 and CDR2: MDHEN and SYDVKM. The CDR3 is 20 amino acids. With 5 bases clipped from V and 5 bases from J, the junction kept 19 bases outside the gene matches. DNA for the CDR3: TGTGCCAGCAGTGGAACCGGGACAGGGGGTGCACTAATCCCCAATGAAAAACTGTTTTTT. Translated, it gives CASSGTGTGGALIPNEKLFF.

The rearrangement joins TRBV4-1 to TRBJ2-7, with 11 positions matching TRBD2. The germline gives CDR1 MGHRA, CDR2 YSYEKL. This CDR3 contains 15 residues. Losses at the gene ends were 5 bases for V and 0 bases for J; bases not matched to a gene: 3. The CDR3 reads CASSYGLAGSYEQYF. DNA for the CDR3: TGCGCCAGCAGCTACGGACTAGCGGGCTCCTACGAGCAGTACTTC.

The chain has TRBV27 and TRBJ2-1, with TRBD2 identical over 8 bases. CDR1 and CDR2 from the germline V gene are MNHEY and SMNVEV (reference sequence). Germline trimming cut 10 bases from V and 4 bases from J; bases unmatched to any gene: 12. The CDR3 length is 15 residues. The CDR3 sequence: CATMGGGRRYNEQFF. In DNA, the CDR3 is TGTGCCACCATGGGGGGCGGGAGGCGATACAATGAGCAGTTCTTC.

The J gene is TRBJ2-5, the V gene TRBV28; D is uncertain. The J call is in doubt because the DNA end fits TRBJ2-7 better. Germline-derived CDR1 and CDR2 are MDHEN and SYDVKM. The CDR3 runs 11 residues. The DNA of the CDR3 is TGTGCCAGCAGTTGGGGTTACGAGCAGTACTTC. Its translation: CASSWGYEQYF.

The chain links TRBV7-9 to TRBJ2-1; D is unclear. Germline assignment: CDR1 SEHNR and CDR2 FQNEAQ (reference sequence). Trimming cost V 1 base and J 5 bases, with 9 bases left between them. The CDR3 runs to 14 residues. CDR3 nucleotide sequence: TGTGCCAGCAGCTTAGTTGCTCTGAACAATGAGCAGTTCTTC. As protein: CASSLVALNNEQFF.

The V call is TRBV5-1, the J call TRBJ2-7; 13 bases are shared with TRBD2. Trimming took 4 bases from V and 5 from J; bases not matched to a gene: 9. Per the germline V gene, CDR1 is SGHRS and CDR2 is YFSETQ. The CDR3 is made up of 16 amino acids. CDR3: CASSPRWTSGSDEQYF. In nucleotides, the CDR3 is TGCGCCAGCAGCCCAAGATGGACTAGCGGGAGCGACGAGCAGTACTTC.